The source of this TCR beta chain is a study of T cell changes during pregnancy in multiple sclerosis. Sequenced by immunoSEQ multiplex PCR; TCRdb stores in-frame clones only, minus some. The sample has tens of thousands of clones; about 91% are singletons. The V end lost 3 bases, the J end lost 0 bases, and 6 bases lay between the germline ends. Germline CDR1 and CDR2: MGHDK and SYGVNS. This CDR3 region has 13 residues. Specimen: CD4+ T cells from peripheral blood mononuclear cells, collected in the second trimester of pregnancy. This TCR was recovered from a female donor with multiple sclerosis, enrolled in a pregnancy study. This chain links TRBV25-1 with TRBJ2-7, with D uncertain. The CDR3 here is CASSDSSSYEQYF. CDR3 nucleotides: TGTGCCAGCAGTGATTCCAGCTCCTACGAGCAGTACTTC.